This TCR beta chain was documented in a study of T cell repertoires in cytomegalovirus infection. This CDR3 comprises 12 residues. Germline assignment: CDR1 SGHVS and CDR2 FQNEAQ. V lost 5 bases and J 9 bases, leaving 11 bases between the germline ends. This clonotype appeared many times. Antigen specificity is unknown. TCRdb called the reads again in MiXCR, with one record for every CDR3 protein. The repertoire holds more than 650,000 distinct CDR3 sequences, with roughly 36% as singletons. Study outcomes and limitations: The study found HLA-C-restricted CMV-specific TCR beta clonotypes dominating the ex vivo response.

This receptor was taken from a human donor in good health (CMV status not recorded). Some clones in this sample may be carry-over from other donors' samples. Sequencing was performed on PBMCs. The rearrangement links TRBV7-8 to TRBJ2-1; no definite D call. CDR3 sequence reads: CASSQHDPEQFF. The CDR3 DNA follows: TGTGCCAGCAGCCAGCACGACCCTGAGCAGTTCTTC.